This TCR beta chain was sequenced for a study of beta chain features in type 1 diabetes. In regard to this clone: Its antigen is still unknown.

Cells sorted by CD45RO/CCR7/CD25/CD127/CD95/CD27 comprised CD4+ naive, central memory, regulatory and stem cell-like memory cells. Investigators reverse transcribed all isolated RNA, so they sequenced expressed TCRB transcripts. Assay: immunoSEQ multiplex PCR; the TCRdb copy retains only in-frame clones and omits some. The sample has hundreds of thousands of clones, about 14% seen once. General observations from the study: Among patients with Type 1 diabetes, TCRB CDR3s were moderately but significantly shorter in every one of the four CD4+ subsets.

V was clipped by 2 bases and J by 5 bases; unmatched bases: 3. The CDR3 has 15 amino acids. CDR1 and CDR2 (germline): MGHDK, SYGVNS. The receptor's source is a man aged 18 to 30 with type 1 diabetes. The V gene is TRBV25-1, the J gene TRBJ2-5, with TRBD2 matching over 12 bases. Sequenced: naive CD4+ T cells from blood. The CDR3 loop is CASSELAGGWETQYF. CDR3 bases: TGTGCCAGCAGTGAACTAGCGGGAGGGTGGGAGACCCAGTACTTC.